This TCR beta chain was recovered during a study of shared clonotypes between healthy human individuals. Regarding this clone: Its target is unknown.

Using immunoSEQ multiplex PCR, the repertoire was profiled, and TCRdb retains in-frame clones only, with some absent. The data contain more than 400,000 clones, 70% to 80% of them seen just once; the ten biggest clones take up 12%. Study outcomes and limitations: Represented diversity (both genetic and exposure-history) was limited by the small number of donors.

The CDR3 sequence is 15 residues long. The germline V gene has CDR1 SGHRS and CDR2 YFSETQ. Deletions cut 3 bases from V and 4 bases from J, with 16 bases between. Sequenced input: PBMCs. The sequence derives from a woman between 40 and 55 years old in good health. Some clones in this sample may be carry-over from other donors' samples. The chain employs TRBV5-1 and TRBJ2-5, with D possibly matching TRBD2 (6 bases). The CDR3 DNA reads as TGCGCCAGCAGCTGGGCGACTAGTCGGGGAGAGACCCAGTACTTC. Residues: CASSWATSRGETQYF.